The clone carrying this T cell receptor (beta chain) was picked up a small number of times. RNA, once extracted, was reverse transcribed into cDNA for use as the sequencing template. TCRdb keeps only in-frame clones here, not all; method: immunoSEQ multiplex PCR. The profile shows about 140,000 clones, roughly nine tenths of them singletons. The data belong to a study of CD8+ T cells in alopecia areata. Trimming shortened V by 5 bases and J by 1 base, and 9 bases separated the two germline ends. CDR1 and CDR2 (germline): LNHDA, SQIVND (reference sequence). CDR3 length: 13 amino acids. Treatment here: oral pan-JAK inhibitor, 5-10 mg twice daily.

The receptor comes from a human donor with alopecia areata. The J gene is TRBJ2-7, the V gene TRBV19, with unresolved D. The sample was CD8+ T cells sorted from blood, taken at week 4, from a patient treated with tofacitinib. CDR3: CASSWAISYEQYF. The CDR3, as DNA: TGTGCCAGTAGTTGGGCCATATCCTACGAGCAGTACTTC.